This T cell receptor (beta chain) was observed in a study of type 1 regulatory T cells. Study-level information: T-allo10 is an in vitro-generated, Tr1-enriched CD4 T cell product specific for alloantigen.

The V gene's germline CDR1 is SSHAT and CDR2 FNYEAQ (reference sequence). This CDR3 contains 13 residues. In the case of this clonotype: Its antigen is currently unknown. The conserved phenylalanine or tryptophan is not found at the CDR3 terminus, so this likely reflects a read error.

Via MiXCR, TCRdb re-called the reads, giving one row per CDR3 protein. Among 20,000 or so distinct CDR3 sequences listed, roughly 50% were seen once. The sequence came from a human donor in good health. The chain joins TRBV7-7 to TRBJ2-1, with D tentatively TRBD1 (6 bases). The sequencing input was cultured T cells, either the whole culture or a sorted T cell fraction (not recorded which). CDR3 amino acids: CASSQDRYNEQFI. The CDR3 DNA is TGTGCTAGCAGCCAGGACAGATACAATGAGCAGTTCATC.